What follows describes a single T cell receptor (beta chain). This sample is drawn from a study of T cell responses to AZD1222 COVID-19 vaccine. This table comes from immunoSEQ multiplex PCR, and its TCRdb copy is limited to in-frame clones, with some not included. The table shows about 62,000 clones, with around 90% occurring only once. CDR1 and CDR2 (germline): SGHKS, YYEKEE (reference sequence). This CDR3 contains 14 residues. V was clipped by 1 base and J by 5 bases; unmatched bases: 4. The clonotype was recovered from an adult in good health. This sequence joins TRBV5-5 and TRBJ2-3; 7 bases map to TRBD2. The sample in question was peripheral blood, obtained on day 0 of AZD1222 vaccination. CDR3 in DNA: TGTGCCAGCAGCTTGAGACTAGCTGGAGATACGCAGTATTTT. Protein sequence: CASSLRLAGDTQYF.